This T cell receptor (beta chain) was recovered during a study of human CD8 memory T cell subsets (dated by TCRdb to 2018 to 2021). Describing the broader study: To assess clonal relationships, the TCRbeta repertoires of stem-like (TSTEM), progenitor exhausted-like (TPEX) and effector memory CD8+ T cell subsets were compared. TCRbeta repertoires were obtained from six donors, each contributing TSTEM, TPEX and effector memory subsets. The investigation overall reported the following: The stem-like TSTEM and TPEX subsets each shared clonotypes with effector memory cells, but the TSTEM and TPEX repertoires had minimal overlap with each other, suggesting distinct antigen spectra. Greater repertoire diversity in TSTEM than in TPEX subsets was suggested by Chao1 estimates, potentially reflecting a broader range of specificities. Normalized Shannon-Wiener diversity was similarly high in the TSTEM and TPEX subsets, while the effector memory subsets were comparatively less diverse. Sequencing was limited to TCRbeta chains, and the repertoire comparisons were based on about 6 donors analyzed with paired t-tests and Bonferroni correction.

Taken from the germline V gene (reference sequence), the CDR1 and CDR2 loops are DFQATT and SNEGSKA. There are 13 amino acids in the CDR3, from cysteine to phenylalanine inclusive. Only the protein is on record. Note on this clonotype: Its binding antigen is unknown.

Density gradient separation was used to isolate peripheral blood mononuclear cells from buffy coats of healthy donors. In the study, negative magnetic separation with EasySep or MojoSort CD8+ T cell isolation kits was used to enrich total CD8+ T cells. An RNeasy Mini Kit was used to extract total RNA from duplicate vials of approximately 140,000 sorted CD8+ T cells per subset. PBMCs were used either fresh or after being cryopreserved in fetal bovine serum containing roughly 10% DMSO. Fluorescence-activated cell sorting on a FACSAria III was used to sort the CD8+ T cell subsets to purity. A Human TCR Profiling Kit was used to prepare UMI-labeled 5' RACE TCRbeta libraries. Every TCRbeta library was prepared in parallel with an identical number of PCR cycles. The paper's processing steps were these. Between about 2,800 and 18,000 functional CDR3beta clonotypes were contained in each TCRbeta library. MIGEC 1.2.9 handled UMI extraction and consensus assembly, with a minimum of three reads required per UMI. MiXCR 3.0.3 was used to extract in-frame CDR3beta repertoires. After each sample was downsampled to 42,000 randomly selected UMIs, diversity metrics were computed in VDJtools 1.2.1. For each sample pair, the repertoire overlap metrics D, R and F2 were calculated in VDJtools using the top 3,000 clones. TCRdb reprocessed the sequencing reads and holds a single record per CDR3 protein sequence, with no DNA. It is TCRdb's table, rather than the study itself, that gives the V and J calls and clone size. In this sample's table one finds several thousand distinct CDR3 sequences. The ten largest clones represent around a third of the sample.

The V and J segments used are TRBV20-1 and TRBJ2-1; TCRdb names TRBD2, which stays unverified in the absence of DNA. The TCR sequence derives from a human donor in good health. The specimen sequenced was CD8+ T cells from PBMCs. The CDR3 region has the sequence CSGLAEFYNEQFF.